What follows describes a single T cell receptor (beta chain). Its antigen is as yet unknown. Germline CDR1 and CDR2: SGHDT and YYEEEE. CDR3 size: 17 residues. Trimming removed 0 bases from V and 6 bases from J, with 22 bases in between. The PCR had 60 Vbeta and 13 Jbeta primers. Per the original data handling: In a later analysis, the count reached some 83 million unique TCR beta chains, with about 11 million shared. Profiling relied on immunoSEQ multiplex PCR, and the TCRdb table lists in-frame clones only, not all of them. V and J calls plus clone size are reproduced from that table; the DNA served to infer D and trimming. The sample lists 150,000 or so clones, 86% seen once, with roughly 1.9% in the top ten. This sample was taken from a study of cytomegalovirus exposure and HLA in healthy donors. Turning to the study itself: Of about 400 genotyped donors, approximately 80% clustered with self-reported Caucasian donors. Broader study findings: When analyzed later, a missense DCLRE1C variant was found to be linked to TCR beta V- and J-gene trimming. Solely CMV serostatus was available to characterize immune exposure.

The chain is built from TRBV5-6 and TRBJ2-7; a possible D gene is TRBD2 (6 bases). Source material: PBMCs. The TCR sequence derives from a woman in her late teens or twenties in good health and CMV-seronegative. The CDR3 DNA sequence: TGTGCCAGCAGCTTGGACCCGGGACTCCGATCTCCCTCCGAGCAGTACTTC. This codes for CASSLDPGLRSPSEQYF.